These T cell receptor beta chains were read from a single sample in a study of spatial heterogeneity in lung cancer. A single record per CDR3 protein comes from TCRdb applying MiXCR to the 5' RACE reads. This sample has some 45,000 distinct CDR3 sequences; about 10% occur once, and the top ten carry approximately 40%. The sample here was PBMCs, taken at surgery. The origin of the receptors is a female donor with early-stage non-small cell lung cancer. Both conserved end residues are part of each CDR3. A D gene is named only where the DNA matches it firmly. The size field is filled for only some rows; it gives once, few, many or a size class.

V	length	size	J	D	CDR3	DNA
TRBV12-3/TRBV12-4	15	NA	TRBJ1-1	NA	CASTPRAVGNTEAFF	TGTGCCAGCACCCCTAGGGCAGTTGGGAACACTGAAGCTTTCTTT
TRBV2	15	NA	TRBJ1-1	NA	CASSELSALYTEAFF	TGTGCCAGCAGTGAGCTCTCCGCTCTATACACTGAAGCTTTCTTT
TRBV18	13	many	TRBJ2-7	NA	CASPRDSPYEQYF	TGTGCCAGCCCCAGGGATTCCCCCTACGAGCAGTACTTC
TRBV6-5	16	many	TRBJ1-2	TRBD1	CASSYTSGGAAYGYTF	TGTGCCAGCAGTTACACCTCAGGGGGCGCAGCCTATGGCTACACCTTC
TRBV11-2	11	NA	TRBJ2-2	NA	CASSLGAGLFF	TGTGCCAGCAGCTTAGGGGCCGGGCTGTTTTTT
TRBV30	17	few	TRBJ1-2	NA	CAWSPPSLAAIMFGYTF	TGTGCCTGGAGTCCTCCAAGTTTGGCAGCCATTATGTTTGGCTACACCTTC
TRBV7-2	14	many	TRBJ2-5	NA	CASSSPQGPETQYF	TGTGCCAGCAGCTCCCCCCAGGGGCCTGAGACCCAGTACTTC
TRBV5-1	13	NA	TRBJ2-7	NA	CASSLLTSYEQYF	TGCGCCAGCAGCTTGTTGACATCCTACGAGCAGTACTTC
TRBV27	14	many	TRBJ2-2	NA	CASSVTQGSGELFF	TGTGCCAGCAGTGTAACACAGGGATCCGGGGAGCTGTTTTTT
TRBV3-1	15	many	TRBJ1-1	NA	CASSQDAGGGTEAFF	TGTGCCAGCAGCCAAGATGCCGGGGGAGGAACTGAAGCTTTCTTT
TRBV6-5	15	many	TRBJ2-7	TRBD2	CASTPGSGGTYEQYF	TGTGCCAGCACCCCGGGTAGCGGGGGCACCTACGAGCAGTACTTC
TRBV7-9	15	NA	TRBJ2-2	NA	CASSEDRKNTGELFF	TGTGCCAGCAGCGAGGACAGAAAGAACACCGGGGAGCTGTTTTTT
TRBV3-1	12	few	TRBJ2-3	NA	CASSPPADTQYF	TGTGCCAGCAGCCCCCCCGCAGATACGCAGTATTTT
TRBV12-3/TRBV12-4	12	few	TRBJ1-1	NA	CASSLAASGAFF	TGTGCCAGCAGTTTAGCCGCTTCGGGAGCTTTCTTT
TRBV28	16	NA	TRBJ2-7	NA	CASSLRVGALGYEQYF	TGTGCCAGCAGTTTACGAGTAGGTGCCCTAGGTTACGAGCAGTACTTC
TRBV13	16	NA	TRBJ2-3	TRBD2	CASRITRRGGPDTQYF	TGTGCCAGCAGGATTACCCGGCGGGGGGGCCCAGATACGCAGTATTTT
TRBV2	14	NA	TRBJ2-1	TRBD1	CASKETGGRNEQFF	TGTGCCAGCAAAGAGACAGGGGGGAGAAATGAGCAGTTCTTC
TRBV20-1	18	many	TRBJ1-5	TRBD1	CSVPDRDRGRYSNQPQHF	TGCAGTGTACCCGACCGGGACAGGGGTCGATATAGCAATCAGCCCCAGCATTTT
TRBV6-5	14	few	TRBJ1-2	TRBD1	CASSTSGGRYGYTF	TGTGCCAGCAGTACCTCAGGGGGCAGATATGGCTACACCTTC
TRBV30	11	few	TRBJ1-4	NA	CAWSSGEKLFF	TGTGCCTGGAGTTCGGGTGAAAAACTGTTTTTT
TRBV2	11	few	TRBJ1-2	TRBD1	CARQGARSYTF	TGTGCCAGACAGGGGGCGAGGAGCTACACCTTC
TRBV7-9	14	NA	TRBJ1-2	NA	CASSSGTGTYGYTF	TGTGCCAGCAGCTCCGGGACGGGTACTTATGGCTACACCTTC
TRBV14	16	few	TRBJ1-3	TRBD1	CASSPQQPGQGSPVSF	TGTGCCAGCAGCCCTCAACAGCCGGGACAGGGGAGTCCAGTTTCTTTT
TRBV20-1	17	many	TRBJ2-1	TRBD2	CSARDLGGTSSYNEQFF	TGCAGTGCTAGGGATCTAGGGGGGACTAGCTCCTACAATGAGCAGTTCTTC
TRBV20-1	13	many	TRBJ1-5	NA	CSASKGPNQPQHF	TGCAGTGCTAGTAAGGGACCCAATCAGCCCCAGCATTTT
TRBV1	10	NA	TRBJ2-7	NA	CTSSQDEQYF	TGCACCAGCAGCCAGGACGAGCAGTACTTC
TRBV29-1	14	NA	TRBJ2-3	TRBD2	CSVEFPSGRGTQYF	TGCAGCGTTGAATTCCCCTCGGGGAGGGGTACGCAGTATTTT
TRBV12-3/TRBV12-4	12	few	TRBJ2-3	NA	CASSLYGGTQYF	TGTGCCAGCAGTTTGTATGGGGGCACGCAGTATTTT
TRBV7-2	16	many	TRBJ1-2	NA	CASSLSMAGLGGGYTF	TGTGCCAGCAGCTTAAGTATGGCGGGGCTAGGAGGTGGCTACACCTTC
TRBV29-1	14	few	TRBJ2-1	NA	CSVDGSGPTYEQFF	TGCAGCGTTGATGGTAGCGGCCCCACATATGAGCAGTTCTTC
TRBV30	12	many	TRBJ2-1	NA	CAWSVQGSEQFF	TGTGCCTGGAGTGTCCAGGGCAGTGAGCAGTTCTTC
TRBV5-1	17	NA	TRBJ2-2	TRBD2	CASSYTGTSGNTGELFF	TGCGCCAGCAGCTATACCGGGACTAGCGGGAACACCGGGGAGCTGTTTTTT
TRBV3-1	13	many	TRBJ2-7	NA	CASSQVDGYEQYF	TGTGCCAGCAGCCAAGTGGACGGGTACGAGCAGTACTTC
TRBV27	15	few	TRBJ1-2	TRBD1	CASRKPGQGNYGYTF	TGTGCCAGCAGAAAACCTGGACAGGGAAACTATGGCTACACCTTC
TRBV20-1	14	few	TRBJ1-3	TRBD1	CSAHEGARGNTIYF	TGCAGTGCGCATGAGGGGGCGCGAGGAAACACCATATATTTT
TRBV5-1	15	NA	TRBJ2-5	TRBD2	CASSLEPGLAETQYF	TGCGCCAGCAGCTTAGAACCGGGACTAGCGGAGACCCAGTACTTC
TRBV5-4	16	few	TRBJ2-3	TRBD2	CASSLGLAHDTDTQYF	TGTGCCAGCAGCTTGGGACTAGCGCACGACACAGATACGCAGTATTTT
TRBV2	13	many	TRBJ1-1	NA	CASSGEPNTEAFF	TGTGCCAGCAGTGGAGAGCCGAACACTGAAGCTTTCTTT
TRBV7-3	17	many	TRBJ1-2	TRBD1	CASSPQGGTDINYGYTF	TGTGCCAGCAGCCCCCAAGGCGGGACAGATATTAACTATGGCTACACCTTC
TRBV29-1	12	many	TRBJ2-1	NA	CSVLDGSNEQFF	TGCAGCGTTCTCGATGGCTCCAATGAGCAGTTCTTC
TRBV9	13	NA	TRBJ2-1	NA	CASSVADYNEQFF	TGTGCCAGCAGCGTAGCGGATTACAATGAGCAGTTCTTC
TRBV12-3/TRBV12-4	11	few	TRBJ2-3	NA	CASSFRDTQYF	TGTGCCAGCAGTTTTAGGGATACGCAGTATTTT
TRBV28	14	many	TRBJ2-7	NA	CASSLIRRGHEQYF	TGTGCCAGCAGTTTAATACGTCGGGGCCACGAGCAGTACTTC